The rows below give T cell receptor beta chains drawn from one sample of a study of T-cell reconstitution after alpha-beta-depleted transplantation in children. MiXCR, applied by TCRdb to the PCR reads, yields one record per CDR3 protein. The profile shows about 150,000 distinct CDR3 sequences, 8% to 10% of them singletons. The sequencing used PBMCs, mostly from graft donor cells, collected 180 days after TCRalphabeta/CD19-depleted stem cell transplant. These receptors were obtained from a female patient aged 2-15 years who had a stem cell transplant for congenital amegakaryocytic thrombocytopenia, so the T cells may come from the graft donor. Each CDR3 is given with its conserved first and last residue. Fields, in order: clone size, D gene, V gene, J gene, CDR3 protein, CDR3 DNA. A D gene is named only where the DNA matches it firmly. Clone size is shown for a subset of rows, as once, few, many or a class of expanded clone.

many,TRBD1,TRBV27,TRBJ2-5,CANRGETQYF,TGTGCCAACAGGGGGGAGACCCAGTACTTC
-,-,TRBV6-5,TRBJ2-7,CASCGRVDYEQYF,TGTGCCAGCTGCGGCAGGGTAGACTACGAGCAGTACTTC
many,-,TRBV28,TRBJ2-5,CASSFFSVGQETQYF,TGTGCCAGCAGTTTTTTCTCTGTGGGACAAGAGACCCAGTACTTC
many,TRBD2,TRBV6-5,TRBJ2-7,CASGTGGGKGTYEQYF,TGTGCCAGCGGTACTGGGGGGGGAAAAGGGACCTACGAGCAGTACTTC
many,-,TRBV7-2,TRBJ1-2,CASSLYGRKNYGYTF,TGTGCCAGCAGCTTATATGGCAGGAAGAACTATGGCTACACCTTC
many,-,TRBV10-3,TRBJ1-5,CAIHARGSLYSNQPQHF,TGTGCCATACATGCGAGGGGCAGCCTCTATAGCAATCAGCCCCAGCATTTT
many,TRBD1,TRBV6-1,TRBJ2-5,CASRTTGGETQYF,TGTGCCAGCAGGACGACAGGGGGGGAGACCCAGTACTTC
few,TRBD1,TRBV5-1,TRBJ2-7,CASSPPRGRWDYEQYF,TGCGCCAGCAGCCCGCCGAGGGGGCGGTGGGACTACGAGCAGTACTTC
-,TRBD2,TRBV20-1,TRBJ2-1,CSARPGTSGRARKQFF,TGCAGTGCTAGACCCGGGACTAGCGGGAGGGCCCGTAAGCAGTTCTTC
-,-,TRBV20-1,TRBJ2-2,CSARDRGATGELFF,TGCAGTGCTAGAGATCGGGGGGCGACCGGGGAGCTGTTTTTT
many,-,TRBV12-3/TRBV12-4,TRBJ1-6,CASSYGGSSPLHF,TGTGCCAGCAGTTACGGGGGAAGTTCACCCCTCCACTTT
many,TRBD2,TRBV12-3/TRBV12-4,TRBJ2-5,CASSFLLAEGETQYF,TGTGCCAGCAGTTTTTTACTAGCGGAGGGGGAGACCCAGTACTTC
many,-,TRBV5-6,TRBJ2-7,CASSLKVYEQYF,TGTGCCAGCAGCTTGAAGGTATACGAGCAGTACTTC
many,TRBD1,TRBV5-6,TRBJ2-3,CASSLVVTGGADTQYF,TGTGCCAGCAGCTTGGTAGTGACAGGGGGTGCAGATACGCAGTATTTT
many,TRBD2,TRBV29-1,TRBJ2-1,CSVAPLAGANEQFF,TGCAGCGTTGCTCCCCTAGCGGGAGCCAATGAGCAGTTCTTC
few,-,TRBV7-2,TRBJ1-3,CASSLVAGFYTGNTIYF,TGTGCCAGCAGCCTAGTAGCCGGGTTTTACACTGGAAACACCATATATTTT
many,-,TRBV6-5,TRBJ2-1,CASRTDSGQFF,TGTGCCAGCAGGACAGATTCAGGGCAGTTCTTC
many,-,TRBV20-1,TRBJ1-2,CSAPVGRIHYGYTF,TGCAGTGCTCCCGTGGGGAGGATCCACTATGGCTACACCTTC
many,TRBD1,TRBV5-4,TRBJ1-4,CASSFMRGTGINEKLFF,TGTGCCAGCAGCTTTATGAGAGGGACAGGGATTAATGAAAAACTGTTTTTT
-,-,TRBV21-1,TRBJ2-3,CASSKVGPAGDTQYF,TGTGCCAGCAGCAAAGTAGGGCCCGCTGGGGATACGCAGTATTTT
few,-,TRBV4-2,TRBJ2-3,CASSQGWLADTDTQYF,TGTGCCAGCAGCCAAGGATGGTTAGCGGACACAGATACGCAGTATTTT
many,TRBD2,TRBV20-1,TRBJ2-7,CSAKLAGEPYEQYF,TGCAGTGCTAAACTAGCGGGAGAGCCCTACGAGCAGTACTTC
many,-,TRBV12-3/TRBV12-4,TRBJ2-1,CASRPRGVRGNEQFF,TGTGCCAGCAGACCGAGAGGGGTAAGAGGCAATGAGCAGTTCTTC
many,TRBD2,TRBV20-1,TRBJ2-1,CSARGHRDYTNEQFF,TGCAGTGCTAGAGGTCACCGGGACTATACTAATGAGCAGTTCTTC
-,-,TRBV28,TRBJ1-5,CASSYDTGYGQPQHF,TGTGCCAGCAGCTATGATACAGGGTACGGACAGCCCCAGCATTTT
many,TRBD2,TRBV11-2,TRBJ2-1,CASTTSGRYNEQFF,TGTGCCAGCACCACTAGCGGGAGATACAATGAGCAGTTCTTC
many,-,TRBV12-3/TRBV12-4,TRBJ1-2,CASSKQGGGYTF,TGTGCCAGCAGTAAACAGGGTGGTGGCTACACCTTC
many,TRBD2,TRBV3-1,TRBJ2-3,CASSSGGLLVTQYF,TGTGCCAGCAGTTCGGGGGGGCTCCTAGTTACGCAGTATTTT
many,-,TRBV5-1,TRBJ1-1,CASSSLWNTEAFF,TGCGCCAGCAGCTCCCTTTGGAACACTGAAGCTTTCTTT
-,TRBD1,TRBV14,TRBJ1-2,CASALGQGDTYGYTF,TGTGCCAGCGCTCTAGGACAGGGTGATACCTATGGCTACACCTTC
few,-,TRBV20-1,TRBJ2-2,CSARDYAGNTGELFF,TGCAGTGCTAGAGATTATGCGGGGAACACCGGGGAGCTGTTTTTT
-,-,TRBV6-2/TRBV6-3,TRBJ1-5,CASSRRGDQPQHF,TGTGCCAGCAGTCGGCGAGGAGATCAGCCCCAGCATTTC
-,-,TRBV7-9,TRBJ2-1,CASRSRGDEQFF,TGTGCCAGCAGATCCAGGGGGGATGAGCAGTTCTTC
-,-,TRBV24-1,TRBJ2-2,CATSDFRGGELFF,TGTGCCACCAGTGATTTTAGGGGCGGGGAGCTGTTTTTT
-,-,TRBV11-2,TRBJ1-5,CASSSRPNQPQHF,TGTGCCAGCAGCTCTCGACCGAATCAGCCCCAGCATTTT
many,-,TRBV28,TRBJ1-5,CASLLSGAYQPQHF,TGTGCCAGCTTATTATCCGGAGCTTATCAGCCCCAGCATTTT
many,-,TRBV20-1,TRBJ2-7,CSVLDKGRRCF,TGCAGTGTCCTGGATAAGGGACGGCGGTGCTTC
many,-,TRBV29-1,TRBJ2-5,CSVDVLRGLQETQYF,TGCAGCGTTGATGTTCTCAGGGGATTGCAAGAGACCCAGTACTTC
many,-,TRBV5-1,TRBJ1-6,CASSWARSRGGSYNSPLHF,TGCGCCAGCAGCTGGGCACGAAGCCGGGGAGGGTCCTATAATTCACCCCTCCACTTT
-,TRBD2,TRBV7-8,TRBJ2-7,CASSPPGTSRSYEQYF,TGTGCCAGCAGCCCGCCCGGGACTAGCCGCAGCTACGAGCAGTACTTC
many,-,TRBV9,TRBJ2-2,CASSYGSGELFF,TGTGCCAGTTCCTATGGGAGCGGGGAGCTGTTTTTT
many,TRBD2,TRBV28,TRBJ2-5,CASSFGGMTREETQYF,TGTGCCAGCAGTTTCGGGGGGATGACCAGGGAGGAGACCCAGTACTTC
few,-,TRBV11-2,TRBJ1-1,CASSLRGSGNTEAFF,TGTGCCAGCAGCTTAAGGGGCTCGGGGAACACTGAAGCTTTCTTT
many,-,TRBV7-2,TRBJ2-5,CASSLLRETQYF,TGTGCCAGCAGCTTACTTCGGGAGACCCAGTACTTC
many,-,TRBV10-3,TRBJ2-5,CAISVFAEETQYF,TGTGCCATCAGTGTATTTGCTGAAGAGACCCAGTACTTC
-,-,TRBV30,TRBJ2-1,CAWSGGFSYNEQFF,TGTGCCTGGAGTGGGGGTTTCTCCTACAATGAGCAGTTCTTC
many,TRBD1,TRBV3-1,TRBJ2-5,CASSLQGSTQYF,TGTGCCAGCAGCCTACAGGGGTCAACCCAGTACTTC
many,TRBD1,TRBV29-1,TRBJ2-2,CSVDDRENTGELFF,TGCAGCGTTGATGACAGGGAAAACACCGGGGAGCTGTTTTTT
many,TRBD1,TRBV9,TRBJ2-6,CASRDRSSGANVLTF,TGTGCCAGCAGGGACAGGAGCAGTGGGGCCAACGTCCTGACTTTC
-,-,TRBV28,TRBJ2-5,CSSSFGQGRETQYF,TGTTCCAGCAGTTTTGGGCAGGGGAGAGAGACCCAGTACTTC
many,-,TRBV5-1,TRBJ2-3,CASSLDTTDTQYF,TGCGCCAGCAGCCTTGACACCACAGATACGCAGTATTTT
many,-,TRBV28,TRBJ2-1,CASTDSPAGGWYEQFF,TGTGCCAGCACCGACAGCCCAGCGGGTGGGTGGTATGAGCAGTTCTTC
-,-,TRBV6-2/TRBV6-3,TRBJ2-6,CASSYWGTNVLTF,TGTGCCAGCAGTTACTGGGGTACCAACGTCCTGACTTTC
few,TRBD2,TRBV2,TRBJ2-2,CASKVLAGAAGELFF,TGTGCCAGCAAGGTCCTAGCGGGAGCGGCCGGGGAGCTGTTTTTT
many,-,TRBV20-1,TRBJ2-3,CSARRGGWGDTQYF,TGCAGTGCTCGAAGAGGGGGTTGGGGAGATACGCAGTATTTT